This T cell receptor beta chain was sequenced for a study of cytomegalovirus exposure and HLA in healthy donors. The PCR had 60 Vbeta and 13 Jbeta primers. Some clones are missing from TCRdb's copy, which holds only in-frame ones; the method was immunoSEQ multiplex PCR. This sample's table has about 67,000 clones. The CDR3 has 14 residues. CDR1 and CDR2 from the germline V gene are SNHLY and FYNNEI. The ends lost 9 bases at V and 3 bases at J; junction bases unmatched: 7. The V and J genes are TRBV2 and TRBJ2-3, with 9 bases aligning to TRBD1. The source of this sequence is a boy younger than 18 in good health and CMV-seronegative. The material sequenced was PBMCs. This CDR3 reads CARNRDRVTDTQYF. The DNA of the CDR3 is TGTGCCAGGAACCGGGACAGGGTGACAGATACGCAGTATTTT.